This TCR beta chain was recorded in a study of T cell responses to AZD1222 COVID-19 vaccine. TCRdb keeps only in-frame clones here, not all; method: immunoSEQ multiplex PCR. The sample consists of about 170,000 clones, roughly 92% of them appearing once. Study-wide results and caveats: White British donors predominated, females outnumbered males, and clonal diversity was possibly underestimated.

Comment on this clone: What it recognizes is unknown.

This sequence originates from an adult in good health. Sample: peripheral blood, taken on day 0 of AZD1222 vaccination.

The CDR3 DNA sequence: TGTGCCAGCAATCGGGATCTTTCCACAGATACGCAGTATTTT. It translates to CASNRDLSTDTQYF. This chain links TRBV2 with TRBJ2-3; a weak D match, TRBD2 (5 bases). The V gene lost 7 bases and the J gene lost 2 bases, with 13 bases spanning the gap. This CDR3 is 14 amino acids long. The V gene's germline CDR1 is SNHLY and CDR2 FYNNEI.